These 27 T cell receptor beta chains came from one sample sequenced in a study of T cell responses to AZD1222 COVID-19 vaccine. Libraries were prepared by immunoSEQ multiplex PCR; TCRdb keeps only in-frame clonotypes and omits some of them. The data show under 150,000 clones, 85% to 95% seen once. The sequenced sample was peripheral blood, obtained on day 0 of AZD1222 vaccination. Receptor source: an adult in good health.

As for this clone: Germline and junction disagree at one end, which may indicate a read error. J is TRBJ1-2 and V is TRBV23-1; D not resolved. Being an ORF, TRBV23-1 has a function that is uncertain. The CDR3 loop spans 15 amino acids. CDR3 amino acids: CASSQSRRKSYGYTF. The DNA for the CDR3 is TGCGCCAGCAGCCAATCGAGGCGTAAGAGCTATGGCTACACCTTC.

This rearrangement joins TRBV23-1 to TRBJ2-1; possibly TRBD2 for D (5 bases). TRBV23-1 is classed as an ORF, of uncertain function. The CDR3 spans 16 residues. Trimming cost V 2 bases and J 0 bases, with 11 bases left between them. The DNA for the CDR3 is TGCGCCAGCAGTCAAGGCGAAGCGGACTCCTACAATGAGCAGTTCTTC. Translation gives CASSQGEADSYNEQFF.

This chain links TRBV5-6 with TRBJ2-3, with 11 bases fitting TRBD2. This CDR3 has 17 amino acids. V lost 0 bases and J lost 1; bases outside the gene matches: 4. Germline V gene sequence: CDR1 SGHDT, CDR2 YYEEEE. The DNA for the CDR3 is TGTGCCAGCAGCTTGGAGCTAGCGGGGGGACGCACAGATACGCAGTATTTT. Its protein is CASSLELAGGRTDTQYF.

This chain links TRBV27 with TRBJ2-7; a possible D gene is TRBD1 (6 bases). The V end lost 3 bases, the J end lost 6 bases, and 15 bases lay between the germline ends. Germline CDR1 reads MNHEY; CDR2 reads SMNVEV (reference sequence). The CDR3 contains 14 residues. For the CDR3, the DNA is TGTGCCAGCAGTTTCCTCGTCAGGGGTTCCGAGCAGTACTTC. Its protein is CASSFLVRGSEQYF.

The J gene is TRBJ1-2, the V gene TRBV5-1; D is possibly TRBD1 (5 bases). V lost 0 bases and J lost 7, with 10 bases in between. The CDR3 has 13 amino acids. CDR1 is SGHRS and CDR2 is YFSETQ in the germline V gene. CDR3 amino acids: CASSLAGDGGYTF. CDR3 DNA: TGCGCCAGCAGCTTGGCGGGGGATGGTGGCTACACCTTC.

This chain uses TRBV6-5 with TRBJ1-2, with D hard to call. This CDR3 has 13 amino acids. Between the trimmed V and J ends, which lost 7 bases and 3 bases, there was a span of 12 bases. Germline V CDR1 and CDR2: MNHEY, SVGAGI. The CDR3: CASTFSADYGYTF. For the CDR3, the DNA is TGTGCCAGCACGTTTAGCGCAGACTATGGCTACACCTTC.

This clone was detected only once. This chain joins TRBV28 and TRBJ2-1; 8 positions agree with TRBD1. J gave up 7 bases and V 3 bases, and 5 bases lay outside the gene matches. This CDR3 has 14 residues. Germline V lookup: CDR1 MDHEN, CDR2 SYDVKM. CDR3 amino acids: CASSFAGGSNEQFF. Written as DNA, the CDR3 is TGTGCCAGCAGTTTTGCAGGGGGCAGTAATGAGCAGTTCTTC.

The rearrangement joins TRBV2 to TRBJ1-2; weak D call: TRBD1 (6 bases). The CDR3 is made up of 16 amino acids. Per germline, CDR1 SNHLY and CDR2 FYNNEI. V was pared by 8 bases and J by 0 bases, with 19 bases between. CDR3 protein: CASEVGKGGTNYGYTF. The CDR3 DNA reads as TGTGCCAGCGAGGTTGGGAAGGGGGGGACTAACTATGGCTACACCTTC.

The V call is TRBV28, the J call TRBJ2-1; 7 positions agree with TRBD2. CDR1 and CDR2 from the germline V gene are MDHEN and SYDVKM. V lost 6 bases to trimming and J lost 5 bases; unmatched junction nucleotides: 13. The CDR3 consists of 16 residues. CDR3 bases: TGTGCCAGCAGCACCCCTCCGGGACTAACTAACAATGAGCAGTTCTTC. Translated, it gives CASSTPPGLTNNEQFF.

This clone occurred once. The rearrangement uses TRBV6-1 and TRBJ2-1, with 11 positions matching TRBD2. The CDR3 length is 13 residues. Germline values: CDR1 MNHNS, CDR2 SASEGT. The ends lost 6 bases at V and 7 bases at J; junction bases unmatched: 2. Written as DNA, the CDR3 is TGTGCCAGCAGGACTAGCGGGAAAAATGAGCAGTTCTTC. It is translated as CASRTSGKNEQFF.

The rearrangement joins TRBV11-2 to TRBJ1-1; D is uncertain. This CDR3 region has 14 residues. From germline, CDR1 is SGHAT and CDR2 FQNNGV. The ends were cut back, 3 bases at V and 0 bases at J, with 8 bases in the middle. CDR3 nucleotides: TGTGCCAGCAGCTTGGACGGCATGAACACTGAAGCTTTCTTT. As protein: CASSLDGMNTEAFF.

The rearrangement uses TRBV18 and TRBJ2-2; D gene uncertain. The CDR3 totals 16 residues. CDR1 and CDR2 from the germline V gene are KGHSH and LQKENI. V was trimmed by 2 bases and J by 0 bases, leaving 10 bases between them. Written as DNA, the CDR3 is TGTGCCAGCTCACCAAACATGCCGACGAACACCGGGGAGCTGTTTTTT. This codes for CASSPNMPTNTGELFF. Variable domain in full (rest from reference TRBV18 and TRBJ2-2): NAGVMQNPRHLVRRRGQEARLRCSPMKGHSHVYWYRQLPEEGLKFMVYLQKENIIDESGMPKERFSAEFPKEGPSILRIQQVVRGDSAAYFCASSPNMPTNTGELFFGEGSRLTVL.

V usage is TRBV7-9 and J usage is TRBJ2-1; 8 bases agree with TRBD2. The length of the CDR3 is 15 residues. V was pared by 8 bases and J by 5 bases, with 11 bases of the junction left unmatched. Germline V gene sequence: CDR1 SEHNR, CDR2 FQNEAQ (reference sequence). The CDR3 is CASQIGLAGNNEQFF. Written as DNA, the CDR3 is TGTGCCAGCCAAATCGGGCTAGCGGGTAACAATGAGCAGTTCTTC.

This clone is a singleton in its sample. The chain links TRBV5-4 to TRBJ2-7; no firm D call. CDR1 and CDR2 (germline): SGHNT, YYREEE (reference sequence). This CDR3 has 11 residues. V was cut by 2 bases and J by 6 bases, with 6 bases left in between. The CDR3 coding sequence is TGTGCCAGCAGCTTACGCTCCGAGCAGTACTTC. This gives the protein CASSLRSEQYF.

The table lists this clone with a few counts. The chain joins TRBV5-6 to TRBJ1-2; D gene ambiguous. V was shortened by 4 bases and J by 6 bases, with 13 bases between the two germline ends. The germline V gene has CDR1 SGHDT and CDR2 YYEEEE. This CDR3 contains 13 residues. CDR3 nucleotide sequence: TGTGCCAGCAGCCCCCAGCGGAGCCATGGCTACACCTTC. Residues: CASSPQRSHGYTF. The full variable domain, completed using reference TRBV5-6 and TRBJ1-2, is DAGVTQSPTHLIKTRGQQVTLRCSPKSGHDTVSWYQQALGQGPQFIFQYYEEEERQRGNFPDRFSGHQFPNYSSELNVNALLLGDSALYLCASSPQRSHGYTFGSGTRLTVV.

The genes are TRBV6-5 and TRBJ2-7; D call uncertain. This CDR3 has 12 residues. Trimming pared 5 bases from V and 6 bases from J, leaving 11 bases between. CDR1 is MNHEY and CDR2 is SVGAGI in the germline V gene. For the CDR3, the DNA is TGTGCCAGCAGTCAGTCAGTAACCGAGCAGTACTTC. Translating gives CASSQSVTEQYF.

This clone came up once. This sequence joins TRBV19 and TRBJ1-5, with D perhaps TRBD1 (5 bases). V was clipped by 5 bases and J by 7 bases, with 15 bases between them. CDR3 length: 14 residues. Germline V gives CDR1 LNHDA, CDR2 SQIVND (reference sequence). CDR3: CASSSQGPGQPQHF. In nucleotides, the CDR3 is TGTGCCAGTAGTTCCCAAGGTCCAGGGCAGCCCCAGCATTTT.

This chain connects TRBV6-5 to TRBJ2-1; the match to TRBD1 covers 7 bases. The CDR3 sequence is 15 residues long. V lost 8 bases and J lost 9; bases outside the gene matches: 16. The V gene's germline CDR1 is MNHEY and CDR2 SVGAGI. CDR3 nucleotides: TGTGCCAGCCGAACCCGGGACAGCCTAAAGGTTGAGCAGTTCTTC. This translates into CASRTRDSLKVEQFF.

The CDR3 reads CATSDPETGANYGYTF. The CDR3 DNA sequence: TGTGCCACCAGTGACCCAGAGACAGGAGCTAACTATGGCTACACCTTC. J is TRBJ1-2 and V is TRBV24-1, with TRBD1 as a possible D gene (6 bases). The germline CDR1 and CDR2 sequences are KGHDR and SFDVKD. The CDR3 contains 16 residues. Between the trimmed V and J ends, which lost 4 bases and 0 bases, there was a span of 14 bases.

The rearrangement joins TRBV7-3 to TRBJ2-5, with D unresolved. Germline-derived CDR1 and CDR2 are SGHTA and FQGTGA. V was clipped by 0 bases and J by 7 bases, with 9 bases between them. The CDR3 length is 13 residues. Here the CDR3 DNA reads TGTGCCAGCAGCTTAACAGCAGGATGGACCCAGTACTTC. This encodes CASSLTAGWTQYF. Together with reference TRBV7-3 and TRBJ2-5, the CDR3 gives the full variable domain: GAGVSQTPSNKVTEKGKYVELRCDPISGHTALYWYRQSLGQGPEFLIYFQGTGAADDSGLPNDRFFAVRPEGSVSTLKIQRTERGDSAVYLCASSLTAGWTQYFGPGTRLLVL.

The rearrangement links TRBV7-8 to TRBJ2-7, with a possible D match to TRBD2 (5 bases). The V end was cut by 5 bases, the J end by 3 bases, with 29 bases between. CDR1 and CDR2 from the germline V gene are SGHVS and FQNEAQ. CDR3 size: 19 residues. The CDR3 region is CASSPNGLNRARYGYEQYF. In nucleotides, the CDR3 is TGTGCCAGCAGCCCTAATGGACTTAATCGTGCTCGCTACGGCTACGAGCAGTACTTC.

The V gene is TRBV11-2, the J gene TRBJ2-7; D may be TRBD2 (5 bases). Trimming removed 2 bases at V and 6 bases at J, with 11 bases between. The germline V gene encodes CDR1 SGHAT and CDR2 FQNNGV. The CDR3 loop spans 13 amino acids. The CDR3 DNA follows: TGTGCCAGCAGCTTATTCGGGGATCGCGAGCAGTACTTC. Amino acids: CASSLFGDREQYF.

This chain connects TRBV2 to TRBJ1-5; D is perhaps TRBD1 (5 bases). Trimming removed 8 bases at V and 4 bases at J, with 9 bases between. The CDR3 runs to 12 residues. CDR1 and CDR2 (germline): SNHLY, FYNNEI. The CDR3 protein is CASGALNQPQHF. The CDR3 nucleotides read TGTGCCAGCGGGGCCTTAAATCAGCCCCAGCATTTT.

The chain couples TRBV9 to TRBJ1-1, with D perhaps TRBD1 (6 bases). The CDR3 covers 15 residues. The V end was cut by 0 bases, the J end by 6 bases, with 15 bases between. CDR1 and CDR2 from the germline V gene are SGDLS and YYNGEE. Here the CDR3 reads CASSVGAGEVAEAFF. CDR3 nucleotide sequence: TGTGCCAGCAGCGTAGGGGCAGGGGAGGTCGCTGAAGCTTTCTTT.

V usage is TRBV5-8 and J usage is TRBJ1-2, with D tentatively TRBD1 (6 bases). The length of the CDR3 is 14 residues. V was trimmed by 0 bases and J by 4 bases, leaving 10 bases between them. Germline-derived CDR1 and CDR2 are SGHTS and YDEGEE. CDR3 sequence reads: CASSLVGHVYGYTF. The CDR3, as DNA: TGTGCCAGCAGCTTGGTGGGACACGTCTATGGCTACACCTTC.

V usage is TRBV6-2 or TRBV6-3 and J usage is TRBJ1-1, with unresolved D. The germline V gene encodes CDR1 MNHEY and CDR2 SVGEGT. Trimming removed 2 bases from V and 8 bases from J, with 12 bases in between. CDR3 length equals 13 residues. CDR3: CASSYAGRLEAFF. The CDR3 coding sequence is TGTGCCAGCAGTTACGCCGGGAGATTAGAAGCTTTCTTT.

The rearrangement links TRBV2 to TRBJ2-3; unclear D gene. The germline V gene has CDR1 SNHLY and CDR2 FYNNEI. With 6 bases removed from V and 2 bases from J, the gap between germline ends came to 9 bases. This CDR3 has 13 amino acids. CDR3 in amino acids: CASSPPFTDTQYF. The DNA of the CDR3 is TGTGCCAGCAGCCCTCCTTTCACAGATACGCAGTATTTT.